This TCR beta chain was sequenced for a study of T cells in Graves' hyperthyroidism and ophthalmopathy. Study-level findings and limits: The model forecast ophthalmopathy, anticipating it by a median roughly 6.3 months before onset.

Concerning this clonotype: Antigen specificity is unknown. A junction boundary mismatches the germline segment, possibly from a read error.

Using RNA transcripts as the source, TCR beta CDR3 regions were amplified. HTBI primers were used for first-round RT-PCR of the TCR CDR3. One entry per CDR3 protein, called by TCRdb with MiXCR from the multiplex PCR reads. The table shows nearly 750,000 distinct CDR3 sequences, with 30% to 40% occurring only once. The sequencing input was blood. This sequence was found in a woman between 35 and 50 years old with Graves' hyperthyroidism.

DNA of the CDR3: TGTGCCAGTAGTAACTTAGGACAGGGGGCCCCTGGGTTCTTC. Translation gives CASSNLGQGAPGFF. The rearrangement joins TRBV19 to TRBJ2-5; TRBD1 agrees at 11 bases. CDR3 size: 14 residues. Per the germline V gene, CDR1 is LNHDA and CDR2 is SQIVND (reference sequence).